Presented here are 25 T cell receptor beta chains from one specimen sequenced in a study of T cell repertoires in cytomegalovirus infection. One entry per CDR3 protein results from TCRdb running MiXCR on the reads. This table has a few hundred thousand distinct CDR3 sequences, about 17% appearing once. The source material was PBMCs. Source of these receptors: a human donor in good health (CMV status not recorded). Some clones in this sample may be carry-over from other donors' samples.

CDR3 residues: CASSKAPGQTYYEQYF. CDR3 nucleotides: TGTGCCAGTAGCAAAGCTCCGGGACAGACCTACTACGAGCAGTACTTC. The chain couples TRBV19 to TRBJ2-7; 7 nucleotides line up with TRBD1. With V trimmed by 6 bases and J by 3 bases, 14 bases remained unmatched. CDR3 size: 16 residues. Per the germline V gene, CDR1 is LNHDA and CDR2 is SQIVND (reference sequence).

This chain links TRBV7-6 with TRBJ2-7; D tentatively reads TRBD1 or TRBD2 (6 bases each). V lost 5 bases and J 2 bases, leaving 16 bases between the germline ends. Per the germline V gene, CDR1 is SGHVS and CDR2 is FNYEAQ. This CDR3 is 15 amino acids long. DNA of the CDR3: TGTGCCAGCAGCCTAGGGGGGACTCAAACCTACGAGCAGTACTTC. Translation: CASSLGGTQTYEQYF.

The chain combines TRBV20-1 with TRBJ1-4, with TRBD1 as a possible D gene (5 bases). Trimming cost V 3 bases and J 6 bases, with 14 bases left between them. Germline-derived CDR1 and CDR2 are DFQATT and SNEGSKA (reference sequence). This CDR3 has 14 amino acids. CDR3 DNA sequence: TGCAGTGCTAGGGGTTCAGGGCGGCATGAAAAACTGTTTTTT. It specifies CSARGSGRHEKLFF.

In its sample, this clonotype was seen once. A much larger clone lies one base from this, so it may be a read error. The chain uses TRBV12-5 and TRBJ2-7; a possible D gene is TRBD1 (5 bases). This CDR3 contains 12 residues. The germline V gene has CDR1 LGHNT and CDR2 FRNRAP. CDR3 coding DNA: TGTGCTAGTAACACAGGAACCTACGAGCGGTACTTC. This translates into CASNTGTYERYF.

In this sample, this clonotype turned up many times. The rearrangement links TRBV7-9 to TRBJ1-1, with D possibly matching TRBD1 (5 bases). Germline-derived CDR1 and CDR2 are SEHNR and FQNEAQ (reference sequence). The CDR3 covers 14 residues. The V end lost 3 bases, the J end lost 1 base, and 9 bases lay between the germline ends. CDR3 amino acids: CASSFSQANTEAFF. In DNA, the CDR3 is TGTGCCAGCAGCTTCTCACAGGCGAACACTGAAGCTTTCTTT.

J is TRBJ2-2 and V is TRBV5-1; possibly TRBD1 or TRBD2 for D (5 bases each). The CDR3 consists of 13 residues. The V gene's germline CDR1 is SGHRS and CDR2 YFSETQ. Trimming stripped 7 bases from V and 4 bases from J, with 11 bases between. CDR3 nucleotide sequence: TGCGCCAGCCGTTTAGGGACCACCGGGGAGCTGTTTTTT. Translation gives CASRLGTTGELFF.

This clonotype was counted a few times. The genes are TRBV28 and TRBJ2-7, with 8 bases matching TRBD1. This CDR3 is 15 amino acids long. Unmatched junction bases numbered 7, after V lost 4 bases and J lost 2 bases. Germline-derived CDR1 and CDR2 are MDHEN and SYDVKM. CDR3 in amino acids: CASSSGQAGAYEQYF. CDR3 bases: TGTGCCAGCAGTTCGGGACAGGCCGGAGCCTACGAGCAGTACTTC.

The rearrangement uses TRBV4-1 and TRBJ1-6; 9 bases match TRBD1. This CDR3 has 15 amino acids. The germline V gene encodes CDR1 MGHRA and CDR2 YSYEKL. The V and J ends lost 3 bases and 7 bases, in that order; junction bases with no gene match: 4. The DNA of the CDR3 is TGCGCCAGCAGCCACCTGGGACAGGGAAATTCACCCCTCCACTTT. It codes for CASSHLGQGNSPLHF.

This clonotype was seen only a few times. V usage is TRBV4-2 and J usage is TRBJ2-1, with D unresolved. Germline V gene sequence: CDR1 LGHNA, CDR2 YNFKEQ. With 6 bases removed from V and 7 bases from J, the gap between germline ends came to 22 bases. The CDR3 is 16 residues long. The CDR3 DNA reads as TGTGCCAGCAGACTAAGCCACCTTTCCTCGGAAAATGAGCAGTTCTTC. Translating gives CASRLSHLSSENEQFF.

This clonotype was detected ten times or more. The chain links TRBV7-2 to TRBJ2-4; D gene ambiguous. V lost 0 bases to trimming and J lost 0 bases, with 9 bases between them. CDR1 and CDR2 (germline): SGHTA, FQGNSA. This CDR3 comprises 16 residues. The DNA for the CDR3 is TGTGCCAGCAGCTTAGCCACTCGGCTAGCCAAAAACATTCAGTACTTC. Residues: CASSLATRLAKNIQYF.

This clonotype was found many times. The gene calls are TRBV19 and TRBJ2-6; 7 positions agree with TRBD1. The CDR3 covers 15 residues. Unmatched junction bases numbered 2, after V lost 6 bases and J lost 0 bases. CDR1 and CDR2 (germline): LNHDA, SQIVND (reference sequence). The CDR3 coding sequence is TGTGCCAGTAGCGGACAGGACTCTGGGGCCAACGTCCTGACTTTC. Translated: CASSGQDSGANVLTF. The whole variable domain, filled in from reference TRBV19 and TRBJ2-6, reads DGGITQSPKYLFRKEGQNVTLSCEQNLNHDAMYWYRQDPGQGLRLIYYSQIVNDFQKGDIAEGYSVSREKKESFPLTVTSAQKNPTAFYLCASSGQDSGANVLTFGAGSRLTVL.

Written as DNA, the CDR3 is TGTGCCAGCTCACCACAGTGGGGTCAGGACACTGAAGCTTTCTTT. It translates to CASSPQWGQDTEAFF. This sequence joins TRBV18 and TRBJ1-1; D not certain. This CDR3 is built from 15 residues. The V and J ends lost 1 base and 3 bases respectively, with 12 bases between them. Germline CDR1 is KGHSH and CDR2 is LQKENI.

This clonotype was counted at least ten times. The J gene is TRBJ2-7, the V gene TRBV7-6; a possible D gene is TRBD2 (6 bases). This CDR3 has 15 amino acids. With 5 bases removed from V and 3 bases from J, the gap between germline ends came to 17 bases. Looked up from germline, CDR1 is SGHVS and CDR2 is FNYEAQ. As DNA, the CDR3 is TGTGCCAGCAGCCTCCGTGGAGGGATGGGCTACGAGCAGTACTTC. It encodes CASSLRGGMGYEQYF.

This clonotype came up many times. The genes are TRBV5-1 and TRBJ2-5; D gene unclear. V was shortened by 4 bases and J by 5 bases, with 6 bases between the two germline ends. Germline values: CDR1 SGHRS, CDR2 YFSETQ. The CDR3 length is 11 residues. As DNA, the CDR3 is TGCGCCAGCAGCGCTTCGGAGACCCAGTACTTC. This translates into CASSASETQYF.

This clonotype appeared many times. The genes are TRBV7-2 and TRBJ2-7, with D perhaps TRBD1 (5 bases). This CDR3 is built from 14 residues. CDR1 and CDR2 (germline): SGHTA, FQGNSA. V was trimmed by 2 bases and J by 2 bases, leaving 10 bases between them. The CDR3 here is CASSLSQGPYEQYF. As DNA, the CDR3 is TGTGCCAGCAGCTTAAGCCAGGGCCCCTACGAGCAGTACTTC.

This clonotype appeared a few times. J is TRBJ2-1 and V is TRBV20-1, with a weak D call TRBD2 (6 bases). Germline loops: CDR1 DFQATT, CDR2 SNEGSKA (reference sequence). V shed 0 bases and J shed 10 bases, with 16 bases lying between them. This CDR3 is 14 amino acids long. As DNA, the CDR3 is TGCAGTGCTAGAGATCGACTAGGTCCGGGAGAGCAGTTCTTC. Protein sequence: CSARDRLGPGEQFF.

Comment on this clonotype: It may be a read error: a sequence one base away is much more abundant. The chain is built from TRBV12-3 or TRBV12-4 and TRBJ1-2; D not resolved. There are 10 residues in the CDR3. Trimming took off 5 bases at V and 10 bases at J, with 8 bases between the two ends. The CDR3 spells CASSLGDYTF. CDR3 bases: TGTGCCAGCAGTCTGGGCGACTACACCTTC.

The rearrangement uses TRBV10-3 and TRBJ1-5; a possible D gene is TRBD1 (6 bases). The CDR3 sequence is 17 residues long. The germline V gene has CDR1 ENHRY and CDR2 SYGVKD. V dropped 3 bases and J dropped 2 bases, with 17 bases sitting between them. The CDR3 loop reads CAISDYVGGDGNQPQHF. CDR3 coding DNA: TGTGCCATCAGTGATTACGTGGGGGGCGATGGCAATCAGCCCCAGCATTTT.

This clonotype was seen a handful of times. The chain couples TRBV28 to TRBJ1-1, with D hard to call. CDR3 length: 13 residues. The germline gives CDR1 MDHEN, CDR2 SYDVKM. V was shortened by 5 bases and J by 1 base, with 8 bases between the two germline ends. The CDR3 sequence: CASSQLTNTEAFF. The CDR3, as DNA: TGTGCCAGCAGTCAGCTTACGAACACTGAAGCTTTCTTT.

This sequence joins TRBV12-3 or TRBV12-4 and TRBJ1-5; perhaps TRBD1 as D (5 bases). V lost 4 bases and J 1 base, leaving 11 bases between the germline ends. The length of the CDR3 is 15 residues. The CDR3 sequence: CASSWGRASNQPQHF. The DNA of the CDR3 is TGTGCCAGCAGTTGGGGCAGGGCCAGCAATCAGCCCCAGCATTTT.

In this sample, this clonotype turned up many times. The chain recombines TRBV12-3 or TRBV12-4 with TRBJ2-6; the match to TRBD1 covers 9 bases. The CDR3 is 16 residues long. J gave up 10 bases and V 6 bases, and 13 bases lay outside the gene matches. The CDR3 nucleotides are TGTGCCAGCAGCAACGGGGGACAGGGAACCTTTAACGTCCTGACTTTC. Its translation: CASSNGGQGTFNVLTF.

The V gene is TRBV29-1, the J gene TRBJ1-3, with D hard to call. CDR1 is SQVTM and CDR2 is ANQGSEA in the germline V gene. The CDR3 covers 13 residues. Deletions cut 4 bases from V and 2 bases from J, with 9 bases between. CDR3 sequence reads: CSVAQHPGNTIYF. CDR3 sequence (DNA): TGCAGCGTTGCACAGCACCCTGGAAACACCATATATTTT.

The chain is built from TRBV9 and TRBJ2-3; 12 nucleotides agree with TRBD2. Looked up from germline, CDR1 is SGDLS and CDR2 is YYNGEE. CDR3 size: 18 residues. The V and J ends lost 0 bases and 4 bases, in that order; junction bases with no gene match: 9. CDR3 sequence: CASSVESLAGGAPDTQYF. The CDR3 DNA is TGTGCCAGCAGCGTAGAGTCCCTAGCGGGGGGGGCTCCAGATACGCAGTATTTT.

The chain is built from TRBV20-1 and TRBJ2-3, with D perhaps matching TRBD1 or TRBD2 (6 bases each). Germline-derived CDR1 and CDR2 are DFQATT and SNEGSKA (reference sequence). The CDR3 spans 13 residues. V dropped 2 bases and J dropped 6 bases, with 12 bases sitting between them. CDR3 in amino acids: CSARRGRLDTQYF. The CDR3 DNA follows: TGCAGTGCTAGAAGGGGGAGGTTGGATACGCAGTATTTT.

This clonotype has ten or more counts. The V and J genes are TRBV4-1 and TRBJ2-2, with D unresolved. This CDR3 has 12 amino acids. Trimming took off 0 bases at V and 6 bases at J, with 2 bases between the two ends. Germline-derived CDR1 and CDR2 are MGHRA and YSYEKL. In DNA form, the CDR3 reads TGCGCCAGCAGCCAAGATCCCGGGGAGCTGTTTTTT. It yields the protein CASSQDPGELFF.